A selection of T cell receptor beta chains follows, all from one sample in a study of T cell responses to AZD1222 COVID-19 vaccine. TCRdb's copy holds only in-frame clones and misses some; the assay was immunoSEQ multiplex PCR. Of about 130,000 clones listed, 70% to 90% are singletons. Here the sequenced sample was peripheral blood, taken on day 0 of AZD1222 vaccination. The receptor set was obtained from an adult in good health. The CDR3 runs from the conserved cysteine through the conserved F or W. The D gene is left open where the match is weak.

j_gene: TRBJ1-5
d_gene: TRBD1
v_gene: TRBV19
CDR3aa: CASSMGQGAESNQPQHF

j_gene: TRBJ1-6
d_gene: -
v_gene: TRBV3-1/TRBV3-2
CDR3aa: CASSQDSGVNSPLHF

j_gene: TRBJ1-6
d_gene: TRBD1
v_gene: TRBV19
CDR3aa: CASSRDRLNSPLHF

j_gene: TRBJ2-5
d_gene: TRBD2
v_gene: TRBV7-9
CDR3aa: CASSLGPGLQETQYF

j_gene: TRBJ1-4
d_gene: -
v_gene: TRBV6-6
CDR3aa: CASSYSVRAEKLFF

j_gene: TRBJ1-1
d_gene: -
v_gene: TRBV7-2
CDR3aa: CASSLGLGVEAFF

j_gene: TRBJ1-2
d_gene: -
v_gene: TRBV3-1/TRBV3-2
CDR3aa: CASSPVPGDKKTYGYTF

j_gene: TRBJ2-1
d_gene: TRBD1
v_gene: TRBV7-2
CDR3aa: CASSSSPGQGLQFF

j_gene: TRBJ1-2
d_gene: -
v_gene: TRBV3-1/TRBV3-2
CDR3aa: CASSRTQGIFGYTF

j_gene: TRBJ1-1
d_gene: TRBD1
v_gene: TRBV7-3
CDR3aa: CASSLTGARNTEAFF

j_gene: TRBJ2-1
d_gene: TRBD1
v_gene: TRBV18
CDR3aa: CASSPATGQMYNEQFF

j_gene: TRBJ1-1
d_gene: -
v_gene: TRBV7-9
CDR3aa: CASSPSVGQTNTEAFF

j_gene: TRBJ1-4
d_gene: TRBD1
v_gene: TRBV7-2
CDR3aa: CASSLAPTGAEKLFF

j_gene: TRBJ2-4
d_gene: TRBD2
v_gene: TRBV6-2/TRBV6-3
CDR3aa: CASSYLGTSGNIQYF

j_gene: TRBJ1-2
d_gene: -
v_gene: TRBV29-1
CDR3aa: CSVVLGNYGYTF

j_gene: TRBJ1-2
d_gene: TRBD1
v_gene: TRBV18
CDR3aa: CASSPDRGIYGYTF

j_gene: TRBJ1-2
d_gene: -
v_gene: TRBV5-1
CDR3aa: CASSLTPTTFVENYGYTF

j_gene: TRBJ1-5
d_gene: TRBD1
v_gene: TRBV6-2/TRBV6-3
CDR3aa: CASSYSGTGASNQPQHF

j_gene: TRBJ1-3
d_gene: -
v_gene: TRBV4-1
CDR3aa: CASSQLNLGENTIYF

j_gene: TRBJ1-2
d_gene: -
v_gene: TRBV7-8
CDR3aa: CASSLALRGYTF

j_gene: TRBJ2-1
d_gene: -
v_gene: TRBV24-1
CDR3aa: CATSDPGLGTYNEQFF

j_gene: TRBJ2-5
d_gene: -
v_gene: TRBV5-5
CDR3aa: CASSLEGRGRKETQYF

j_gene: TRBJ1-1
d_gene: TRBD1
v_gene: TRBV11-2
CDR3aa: CASSARDRGMNTEAFF

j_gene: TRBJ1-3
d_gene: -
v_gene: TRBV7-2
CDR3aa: CASSVGPSRWSGNTIYF

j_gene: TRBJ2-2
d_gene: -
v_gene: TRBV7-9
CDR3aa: CASSLGPGELFF

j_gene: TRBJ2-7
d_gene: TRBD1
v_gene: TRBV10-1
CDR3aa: CASSAQGQTFSDEQYF

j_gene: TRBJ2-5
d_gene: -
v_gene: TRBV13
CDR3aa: CASSRISGPWTQYF

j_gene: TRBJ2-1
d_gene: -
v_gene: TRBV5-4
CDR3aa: CASSALGEQFF

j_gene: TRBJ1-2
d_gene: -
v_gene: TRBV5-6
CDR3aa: CASSLAGRQAGTYGVF

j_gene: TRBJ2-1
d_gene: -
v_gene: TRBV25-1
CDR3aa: CASGRLYNEQFF

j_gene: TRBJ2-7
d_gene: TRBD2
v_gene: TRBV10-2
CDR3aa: CASSDAGGRSYEQYF

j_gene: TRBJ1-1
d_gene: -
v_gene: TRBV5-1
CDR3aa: CASSLGGNPEAFF

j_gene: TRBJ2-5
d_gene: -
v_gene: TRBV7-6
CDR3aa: CASSLGGRETQYF

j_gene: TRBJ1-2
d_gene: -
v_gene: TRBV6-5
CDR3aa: CASSSRGTYGYTF

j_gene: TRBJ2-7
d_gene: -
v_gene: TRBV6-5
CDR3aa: CASSYSGAGEQYF

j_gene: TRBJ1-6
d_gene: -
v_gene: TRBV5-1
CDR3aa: CASSYSRDSYNSPLHF